Given below is one TCR beta chain in context. Its specificity is not known. The PCR ran on 60 Vbeta and 13 Jbeta primers. The repertoire was sequenced with immunoSEQ multiplex PCR; TCRdb's copy has only in-frame clones and lacks some. The sample consists of approximately 100,000 clones, about 81% of them appearing once. The data derive from a study of cytomegalovirus exposure and HLA in healthy donors. Study results and caveats: DRB1 had the most TCR associations and HLA-C the fewest, a later analysis found, with rates varying by HLA locus. Presence/absence analysis assumed near-uniform sequencing depth across donors. 87-base-pair reads could not separate some V segments, including TRBV6-2 and TRBV6-3.

The ends were cut back, 7 bases at V and 7 bases at J, with 14 bases in the middle. The CDR3 runs 13 residues. The germline CDR1 and CDR2 sequences are MNHNY and SVGAGI (reference sequence). This rearrangement joins TRBV6-6 to TRBJ2-1, with D hard to call. The receptor comes from a middle-aged man in good health and CMV-seronegative. The sequenced material came from PBMCs. The CDR3 spells CASTIAVWNEQFF. Here the CDR3 DNA reads TGTGCCAGCACCATAGCAGTTTGGAATGAGCAGTTCTTC.